This T cell receptor (beta chain) was profiled in a study of shared clonotypes between healthy human individuals. This clone is a singleton in its sample. The repertoire was sequenced with immunoSEQ multiplex PCR; TCRdb's copy has only in-frame clones and lacks some. The sample comprises approximately 840,000 clones, roughly 96% of which are singletons, and less than 0.25% rests with the top ten. Naive CD8 populations comprised CD45RO-negative cells positively selected for CCR7, excluding terminally differentiated effector memory CD45RA+ cells. The germline gives CDR1 MGHRA, CDR2 YSYEKL. Between the trimmed V and J ends, which lost 0 bases and 4 bases, there was a span of 17 bases. The CDR3 totals 17 residues.

The chain combines TRBV4-1 with TRBJ2-3, with D perhaps matching TRBD2 (6 bases). This clonotype was sampled from a man younger than 45 in good health. The sample consisted of naive CD8+ T cells sorted from blood. This CDR3 is CASSQDRGLSPPDTQYF. CDR3 sequence (DNA): TGCGCCAGCAGCCAAGATAGGGGACTTAGCCCCCCAGATACGCAGTATTTT.